A selection of T cell receptor beta chains follows, all from one sample in a study of shared clonotypes between healthy human individuals. The repertoire was sequenced with immunoSEQ multiplex PCR; TCRdb's copy has only in-frame clones and lacks some. The profile covers about 2.4 million clones, with 80% to 95% appearing a single time and around 0.4% taken by the ten largest. Sequencing was carried out using naive CD4+ T cells from PBMCs. The receptor set was obtained from a man between 18 and 35 years old in good health. Some clones in this sample may be carry-over from other donors' samples. Both conserved end residues are part of each CDR3. A D gene is named only where the DNA matches it firmly. Size is omitted from some rows. Given values are once, few, many or a class for expanded clones.

CDR3aa: CASSRPGSNYEQYF
CDR3nt: TGCGCCAGCAGCCGGCCGGGATCCAACTACGAGCAGTACTTC
v_gene: TRBV4-1
abundance: .
j_gene: TRBJ2-7
d_gene: .

CDR3aa: CASSSGLAGPNEQFF
CDR3nt: TGTGCCAGCAGTTCCGGGCTAGCGGGCCCCAATGAGCAGTTCTTC
v_gene: TRBV6-5
abundance: .
j_gene: TRBJ2-1
d_gene: TRBD2

CDR3aa: CASTLRTSGTDEQFF
CDR3nt: TGTGCCAGCACCTTAAGGACTAGCGGTACGGATGAGCAGTTCTTC
v_gene: TRBV5-4
abundance: .
j_gene: TRBJ2-1
d_gene: TRBD2

CDR3aa: CASSLTSSGASPNTGELFF
CDR3nt: TGTGCCAGCAGCTTAACGTCTAGCGGGGCCTCACCGAACACCGGGGAGCTGTTTTTT
v_gene: TRBV7-3
abundance: .
j_gene: TRBJ2-2
d_gene: TRBD2

CDR3aa: CSAIRNTEAFF
CDR3nt: TGCAGTGCCATTCGGAACACTGAAGCTTTCTTT
v_gene: TRBV29-1
abundance: few
j_gene: TRBJ1-1
d_gene: .

CDR3aa: CASSPGTSGETQYF
CDR3nt: TGTGCCAGCTCACCCGGGACTAGCGGGGAGACCCAGTACTTC
v_gene: TRBV18
abundance: .
j_gene: TRBJ2-5
d_gene: TRBD2

CDR3aa: CASSEGQGSANYGYTF
CDR3nt: TGCGCCAGCAGCGAAGGACAGGGGTCCGCTAACTATGGCTACACCTTC
v_gene: TRBV5-1
abundance: .
j_gene: TRBJ1-2
d_gene: TRBD1

CDR3aa: CAISFMDYGYTF
CDR3nt: TGTGCCATCAGTTTCATGGACTATGGCTACACCTTC
v_gene: TRBV10-3
abundance: .
j_gene: TRBJ1-2
d_gene: .

CDR3aa: CASSFTLVRTDTQYF
CDR3nt: TGTGCCAGCAGCTTTACGCTAGTCCGCACAGATACGCAGTATTTT
v_gene: TRBV7-8
abundance: once
j_gene: TRBJ2-3
d_gene: .

CDR3aa: CASSLRTGGDNEQFF
CDR3nt: TGTGCCAGCAGCCTGAGGACAGGGGGTGACAATGAGCAGTTCTTC
v_gene: TRBV7-6
abundance: once
j_gene: TRBJ2-1
d_gene: TRBD1

CDR3aa: CASSLEQLSNYGYTF
CDR3nt: TGTGCCAGCAGCTTAGAACAGCTCTCTAACTATGGCTACACCTTC
v_gene: TRBV7-2
abundance: .
j_gene: TRBJ1-2
d_gene: .

CDR3aa: CAIPLLGTPLHNTYEQYF
CDR3nt: TGTGCCATTCCGCTTCTGGGGACTCCCCTCCATAACACCTACGAGCAGTACTTC
v_gene: TRBV10-3
abundance: .
j_gene: TRBJ2-7
d_gene: .

CDR3aa: CASSPLTSGDNEQFF
CDR3nt: TGTGCCAGCTCACCACTAACTAGCGGGGACAATGAGCAGTTCTTC
v_gene: TRBV18
abundance: .
j_gene: TRBJ2-1
d_gene: TRBD2

CDR3aa: CASRGPTVNTEAFF
CDR3nt: TGTGCCAGCAGAGGGCCGACAGTTAACACTGAAGCTTTCTTT
v_gene: TRBV5-4
abundance: .
j_gene: TRBJ1-1
d_gene: .

CDR3aa: CASQAQDRTYEQYF
CDR3nt: TGCGCCAGCCAGGCCCAGGACAGGACCTACGAGCAGTACTTC
v_gene: TRBV5-1
abundance: once
j_gene: TRBJ2-7
d_gene: TRBD1

CDR3aa: CASSLAFRGGNTIYF
CDR3nt: TGTGCCAGCAGCTTGGCCTTTAGGGGCGGAAACACCATATATTTT
v_gene: TRBV5-4
abundance: .
j_gene: TRBJ1-3
d_gene: .

CDR3aa: CASSLDGYEQYF
CDR3nt: TGTGCCAGCAGCTTGGACGGATACGAGCAGTACTTC
v_gene: TRBV5-5
abundance: .
j_gene: TRBJ2-7
d_gene: .

CDR3aa: CASSLVGTGGAGDREKLFF
CDR3nt: TGTGCCAGCAGTTTAGTCGGGACAGGGGGCGCTGGCGACAGAGAAAAACTGTTTTTT
v_gene: TRBV28
abundance: .
j_gene: TRBJ1-4
d_gene: TRBD1

CDR3aa: CASSPSGPRSGELFF
CDR3nt: TGTGCCAGCAGCCCTAGCGGCCCCCGGAGCGGGGAGCTGTTTTTT
v_gene: TRBV11-3
abundance: once
j_gene: TRBJ2-2
d_gene: TRBD2

CDR3aa: CASSPIFTEAFF
CDR3nt: TGTGCCAGCTCACCGATCTTCACTGAAGCTTTCTTT
v_gene: TRBV18
abundance: .
j_gene: TRBJ1-1
d_gene: .

CDR3aa: CATSRGTETQYF
CDR3nt: TGTGCCACCAGCAGAGGCACGGAGACCCAGTACTTC
v_gene: TRBV15
abundance: once
j_gene: TRBJ2-5
d_gene: .

CDR3aa: CASSYQQGLYGYTF
CDR3nt: TGTGCCAGCAGTTACCAACAGGGCCTCTATGGCTACACCTTC
v_gene: TRBV6-5
abundance: .
j_gene: TRBJ1-2
d_gene: .

CDR3aa: CASSTTGTTEQYF
CDR3nt: TGTGCCAGCAGCACAACCGGGACGACCGAGCAGTACTTC
v_gene: TRBV7-2
abundance: .
j_gene: TRBJ2-7
d_gene: .

CDR3aa: CAIRRGQDSGDEQFF
CDR3nt: TGTGCCATCAGGCGGGGACAGGACTCAGGGGATGAGCAGTTCTTC
v_gene: TRBV10-3
abundance: .
j_gene: TRBJ2-1
d_gene: TRBD1

CDR3aa: CASSFLGQGERQPQHF
CDR3nt: TGTGCCAGCAGCTTCCTCGGACAGGGCGAAAGGCAGCCCCAGCATTTT
v_gene: TRBV5-6
abundance: .
j_gene: TRBJ1-5
d_gene: TRBD1

CDR3aa: CASSFSSGYEQYF
CDR3nt: TGTGCCAGCAGTTTTTCCTCCGGCTACGAGCAGTACTTC
v_gene: TRBV28
abundance: once
j_gene: TRBJ2-7
d_gene: .

CDR3aa: CASSLGTAQEQFF
CDR3nt: TGCGCCAGCAGCCTCGGGACAGCACAAGAGCAGTTCTTC
v_gene: TRBV5-1
abundance: .
j_gene: TRBJ2-1
d_gene: TRBD1

CDR3aa: CASSLTRQQETQYF
CDR3nt: TGTGCCAGCAGTTTAACCCGACAGCAAGAGACCCAGTACTTC
v_gene: TRBV27
abundance: .
j_gene: TRBJ2-5
d_gene: .

CDR3aa: CASSFSPRGLETQYF
CDR3nt: TGCGCCAGCAGCTTTTCTCCAAGGGGGCTAGAGACCCAGTACTTC
v_gene: TRBV5-1
abundance: .
j_gene: TRBJ2-5
d_gene: TRBD1

CDR3aa: CASSPNRVNTEAFF
CDR3nt: TGTGCCAGCTCACCAAACAGAGTGAACACTGAAGCTTTCTTT
v_gene: TRBV18
abundance: .
j_gene: TRBJ1-1
d_gene: .

CDR3aa: CASMRRNQPQHF
CDR3nt: TGTGCCAGCATGAGACGAAATCAGCCCCAGCATTTT
v_gene: TRBV6-1
abundance: .
j_gene: TRBJ1-5
d_gene: .

CDR3aa: CASRTSGRHNEQFF
CDR3nt: TGTGCCAGTAGGACTAGCGGGAGACACAATGAGCAGTTCTTC
v_gene: TRBV19
abundance: .
j_gene: TRBJ2-1
d_gene: TRBD2

CDR3aa: CASSAPTRGIATAFF
CDR3nt: TGTGCCAGCAGCGCCCCTACCCGGGGCATCGCGACAGCTTTCTTT
v_gene: TRBV6-1
abundance: .
j_gene: TRBJ1-1
d_gene: .

CDR3aa: CATSRDGVPNQPQHF
CDR3nt: TGTGCCACCAGCAGGGATGGGGTCCCCAATCAGCCCCAGCATTTT
v_gene: TRBV15
abundance: .
j_gene: TRBJ1-5
d_gene: .

CDR3aa: CASSRRGAKTYEQYF
CDR3nt: TGTGCCAGCAGCCGACGGGGCGCCAAAACCTACGAGCAGTACTTC
v_gene: TRBV28
abundance: .
j_gene: TRBJ2-7
d_gene: .

CDR3aa: CASSLVDRTSYEQYF
CDR3nt: TGTGCCAGCAGCTTGGTGGACAGGACCTCCTACGAGCAGTACTTC
v_gene: TRBV5-5
abundance: .
j_gene: TRBJ2-7
d_gene: TRBD1

CDR3aa: CATSRGVSGELGGYTF
CDR3nt: TGTGCCACCAGCAGAGGGGTTAGCGGGGAGCTCGGCGGCTACACCTTC
v_gene: TRBV15
abundance: .
j_gene: TRBJ1-2
d_gene: .

CDR3aa: CSVLTVGYEQYF
CDR3nt: TGCAGCGTCTTGACAGTGGGCTACGAGCAGTACTTC
v_gene: TRBV29-1
abundance: .
j_gene: TRBJ2-7
d_gene: .

CDR3aa: CASSQGGGQPQHF
CDR3nt: TGCGCCAGCAGCCAAGGGGGAGGTCAGCCCCAGCATTTT
v_gene: TRBV4-1
abundance: few
j_gene: TRBJ1-5
d_gene: .

CDR3aa: CASSRGSDTQYF
CDR3nt: TGTGCCAGCAGCCGAGGGTCGGATACGCAGTATTTT
v_gene: TRBV11-3
abundance: .
j_gene: TRBJ2-3
d_gene: .

CDR3aa: CASSAPRGGGRETQYF
CDR3nt: TGTGCCAGCAGCGCTCCGAGAGGGGGCGGGAGAGAGACCCAGTACTTC
v_gene: TRBV9
abundance: .
j_gene: TRBJ2-5
d_gene: .

CDR3aa: CASSTRLGVETQYF
CDR3nt: TGTGCCAGCAGCACGCGACTCGGCGTAGAGACCCAGTACTTC
v_gene: TRBV11-2
abundance: .
j_gene: TRBJ2-5
d_gene: .

CDR3aa: CASSQTALKDLNEQFF
CDR3nt: TGTGCCAGCAGCCAGACGGCCCTAAAGGACCTCAATGAGCAGTTCTTC
v_gene: TRBV4-2
abundance: .
j_gene: TRBJ2-1
d_gene: .

CDR3aa: CASLVGQGSSSPLHF
CDR3nt: TGTGCCAGCCTTGTAGGACAGGGGTCCAGTTCACCCCTCCACTTT
v_gene: TRBV28
abundance: .
j_gene: TRBJ1-6
d_gene: TRBD1

CDR3aa: CAISGVQGSYGYTF
CDR3nt: TGTGCCATCAGTGGGGTACAGGGGTCCTATGGCTACACCTTC
v_gene: TRBV10-3
abundance: .
j_gene: TRBJ1-2
d_gene: TRBD1

CDR3aa: CASKGEVGELFF
CDR3nt: TGTGCCAGCAAGGGGGAGGTCGGGGAGCTGTTTTTT
v_gene: TRBV6-6
abundance: .
j_gene: TRBJ2-2
d_gene: .

CDR3aa: CATSRADVANEKLFF
CDR3nt: TGTGCCACCAGCAGGGCGGACGTGGCTAATGAAAAACTGTTTTTT
v_gene: TRBV15
abundance: .
j_gene: TRBJ1-4
d_gene: .

CDR3aa: CASSTEGNEKLFF
CDR3nt: TGCGCCAGCAGCACTGAGGGAAATGAAAAACTGTTTTTT
v_gene: TRBV5-1
abundance: .
j_gene: TRBJ1-4
d_gene: .

CDR3aa: CATGDLRTDTQYF
CDR3nt: TGTGCCACCGGGGACTTACGCACAGATACGCAGTATTTT
v_gene: TRBV19
abundance: .
j_gene: TRBJ2-3
d_gene: .

CDR3aa: CAWSPLDRGNAYGYTF
CDR3nt: TGTGCCTGGAGCCCGCTAGACAGGGGGAATGCCTATGGCTACACCTTC
v_gene: TRBV30
abundance: .
j_gene: TRBJ1-2
d_gene: TRBD1

CDR3aa: CSVGVASNQPQHF
CDR3nt: TGCAGCGTCGGGGTCGCTAGCAATCAGCCCCAGCATTTT
v_gene: TRBV29-1
abundance: .
j_gene: TRBJ1-5
d_gene: .

CDR3aa: CASSRGIIYEQYF
CDR3nt: TGTGCCAGCAGCCGCGGGATTATCTACGAGCAGTACTTC
v_gene: TRBV4-2
abundance: .
j_gene: TRBJ2-7
d_gene: .

CDR3aa: CATSRGESTLDTQYF
CDR3nt: TGTGCCACCAGCAGAGGGGAATCCACATTAGATACGCAGTATTTT
v_gene: TRBV15
abundance: .
j_gene: TRBJ2-3
d_gene: .

CDR3aa: CASTKEGGKGGYTF
CDR3nt: TGTGCCAGCACCAAAGAAGGGGGGAAAGGGGGCTACACCTTC
v_gene: TRBV6-6
abundance: .
j_gene: TRBJ1-2
d_gene: .

CDR3aa: CASGPKGRGNYGYTF
CDR3nt: TGTGCTAGTGGTCCAAAGGGACGGGGAAACTATGGCTACACCTTC
v_gene: TRBV12-5
abundance: .
j_gene: TRBJ1-2
d_gene: .

CDR3aa: CASSTGTQETQYF
CDR3nt: TGTGCCAGCAGCACCGGGACCCAAGAGACCCAGTACTTC
v_gene: TRBV7-3
abundance: .
j_gene: TRBJ2-5
d_gene: .